The rows below give T cell receptor beta chains drawn from one sample of a study of OX40 agonist ivuxolimab in advanced cancers. Using immunoSEQ multiplex PCR, the repertoire was profiled, and TCRdb retains in-frame clones only, with some absent. The table records around 70,000 clones, 75% to 85% of them present only once. Sequencing used CD4+ or CD8+ T cells sorted from blood, obtained in a trial of the OX40 agonist ivuxolimab. The origin of the receptors is an adult with an advanced solid tumor such as melanoma, head and neck, liver or kidney cancer. Each CDR3 is given with its conserved first and last residue. The D gene is left open where the match is weak. Only part of the rows carry a size: once, few, many, or a class if the clone is expanded.

j_gene,d_gene,v_gene,abundance,CDR3aa,CDR3nt
TRBJ2-7,TRBD1,TRBV10-3,once,CAISEGQGTYEQYF,TGTGCCATCAGTGAGGGACAGGGGACCTACGAGCAGTACTTC
TRBJ2-7,TRBD2,TRBV7-2,-,CASSSGRVTHEQYF,TGTGCCAGCAGCTCAGGGAGGGTGACCCACGAGCAGTACTTC
TRBJ2-1,-,TRBV18,-,CASSPSPYNEQFF,TGTGCCAGCTCACCCAGCCCGTACAATGAGCAGTTCTTC
TRBJ1-2,-,TRBV19,-,CASKGRDIEDGGYTF,TGTGCCAGTAAGGGACGGGACATAGAGGACGGTGGCTACACCTTC
TRBJ1-5,-,TRBV18,-,CASSPSVSWDQPQHF,TGTGCCAGCTCACCCTCGGTATCCTGGGATCAGCCCCAGCATTTT
TRBJ2-7,-,TRBV7-3,few,CASRPTGAYEQYF,TGTGCCAGCAGACCCACGGGAGCCTACGAGCAGTACTTC
TRBJ2-3,-,TRBV18,-,CASSPRVGTDTQYF,TGTGCCAGCTCACCACGAGTCGGCACAGATACGCAGTATTTT
TRBJ2-5,TRBD1,TRBV5-1,-,CASRGQGQETQYF,TGCGCCAGCAGGGGACAGGGTCAGGAGACCCAGTACTTC
TRBJ1-1,-,TRBV5-4,-,CASSRGAANTEAFF,TGTGCCAGCAGCCGGGGGGCCGCGAACACTGAAGCTTTCTTT
TRBJ1-2,-,TRBV15,-,CATSRDREVTNYGYTF,TGTGCCACCAGCAGAGATCGGGAGGTGACTAACTATGGCTACACCTTC
TRBJ2-3,TRBD2,TRBV7-2,-,CASSLNQRGGDPTDTQYF,TGTGCCAGCAGCTTGAATCAGCGGGGGGGAGACCCCACAGATACGCAGTATTTT
TRBJ1-2,-,TRBV6-6,-,CATRGDYHGYTF,TGTGCCACTCGGGGGGACTACCATGGCTACACCTTC
TRBJ2-3,-,TRBV7-2,-,CASSKGTLFIDTQYF,TGTGCCAGCAGCAAAGGGACCCTGTTTATCGATACGCAGTATTTT
TRBJ1-1,-,TRBV15,-,CATSSVIALNPGQAFF,TGTGCCACCAGCAGTGTTATCGCCTTAAATCCAGGGCAAGCTTTCTTT
TRBJ1-6,-,TRBV19,few,CASSINQGSESPLHF,TGTGCCAGTAGTATCAATCAGGGGAGTGAGTCACCCCTCCACTTT
TRBJ2-7,-,TRBV4-1,-,CASSQDLPYEQYF,TGCGCCAGCAGCCAAGATCTCCCCTACGAGCAGTACTTC
TRBJ1-2,-,TRBV7-9,-,CASSLGGDGYTF,TGTGCCAGCAGCTTAGGGGGAGATGGCTACACCTTC
TRBJ2-1,TRBD1,TRBV18,-,CASSPQGAGYNEQFF,TGTGCCAGCTCACCGCAGGGGGCCGGCTACAATGAGCAGTTCTTC
TRBJ2-3,TRBD1,TRBV7-2,few,CASSLPSSGQGFTDTQYF,TGTGCCAGCAGCTTACCCAGTTCGGGACAGGGGTTCACAGATACGCAGTATTTT
TRBJ1-1,-,TRBV4-1,-,CASSQDPPETEYEAFF,TGCGCCAGCAGCCAAGACCCTCCCGAGACAGAATATGAAGCTTTCTTT
TRBJ1-1,-,TRBV6-1,-,CASSPGHSGNTEAFF,TGTGCCAGCAGTCCAGGACATAGCGGGAACACTGAAGCTTTCTTT
TRBJ2-7,TRBD2,TRBV5-6,-,CASSTPSWLAVTYEQYF,TGTGCCAGCAGCACCCCCTCCTGGCTAGCGGTTACCTACGAGCAGTACTTC
TRBJ2-7,-,TRBV4-3,-,CASSQDISDASSYEQYF,TGCGCCAGCAGCCAAGATATCTCGGACGCCAGCTCCTACGAGCAGTACTTC
TRBJ2-1,-,TRBV11-3,-,CASSLEGSYNEQFF,TGTGCCAGCAGCTTAGAGGGGTCCTACAATGAGCAGTTCTTC
TRBJ1-1,-,TRBV4-1,few,CASSQDAPLNTEAFF,TGCGCCAGCAGCCAAGATGCTCCATTGAACACTGAAGCTTTCTTT
TRBJ2-1,-,TRBV4-3,-,CASSRTVGWEQFF,TGCGCCAGCAGCCGGACGGTTGGGTGGGAGCAGTTCTTC
TRBJ1-2,TRBD1,TRBV6-6,-,CASRATGNYGYTF,TGTGCCAGCAGAGCGACAGGGAACTATGGCTACACCTTC
TRBJ1-2,-,TRBV18,-,CASSDFGLSYGYTF,TGTGCCAGCTCAGATTTTGGGCTCAGCTATGGCTACACCTTC
TRBJ2-3,-,TRBV6-5,-,CASSKIGENTQYF,TGTGCCAGCAGTAAGATAGGGGAAAATACGCAGTATTTT
TRBJ1-2,-,TRBV6-5,-,CASSYVGRANYGYTF,TGTGCCAGCAGTTATGTGGGGAGAGCTAACTATGGCTACACCTTC
TRBJ2-7,TRBD2,TRBV11-2,-,CASSSGAGRYEQYF,TGTGCCAGCAGTAGCGGGGCAGGGAGGTACGAGCAGTACTTC
TRBJ2-3,-,TRBV19,-,CASRQVGDTQYF,TGTGCCAGTCGGCAAGTGGGCGATACGCAGTATTTT
TRBJ2-5,TRBD1,TRBV5-1,-,CASSGQGQETQYF,TGCGCCAGCAGCGGACAGGGTCAAGAGACCCAGTACTTC
TRBJ2-1,-,TRBV23-1,-,CASSQTSSSYNEQFF,TGCGCCAGCAGTCAAACGTCTTCCTCCTACAATGAGCAGTTCTTC
TRBJ1-4,TRBD1,TRBV5-1,-,CASSPGQGGEKLFF,TGCGCCAGCAGCCCGGGACAGGGAGGTGAAAAACTGTTTTTT
TRBJ2-7,-,TRBV6-5,once,CASTSPGSIYEQYF,TGTGCCAGCACGTCGCCGGGGTCTATCTACGAGCAGTACTTC
TRBJ2-3,TRBD1,TRBV11-2,few,CASSLSAGGYSTDTQYF,TGTGCCAGCAGCTTATCAGCAGGGGGCTACAGCACAGATACGCAGTATTTT
TRBJ1-5,-,TRBV6-1,-,CASSPWTDQPQHF,TGTGCCAGCAGCCCCTGGACCGATCAGCCCCAGCATTTT
TRBJ2-5,TRBD2,TRBV14,-,CASSQGLGETQYF,TGTGCCAGCAGCCAGGGACTAGGGGAGACCCAGTACTTC
TRBJ1-6,-,TRBV11-1,-,CASTPSGQGDSPLHF,TGTGCCAGCACCCCCTCCGGGCAGGGTGATTCACCCCTCCACTTT
TRBJ1-2,-,TRBV25-1,few,CASRSESNYGYTF,TGTGCCAGCCGGAGCGAGTCTAACTATGGCTACACCTTC
TRBJ2-1,-,TRBV11-2,-,CASSLDPAGFKEQFF,TGTGCCAGCAGCTTAGATCCGGCAGGGTTCAAGGAGCAGTTCTTC
TRBJ2-5,-,TRBV9,-,CASSVAGKETQYF,TGTGCCAGCAGCGTAGCAGGAAAAGAGACCCAGTACTTC
TRBJ2-5,TRBD2,TRBV7-8,-,CASSLWRGGGETQYF,TGTGCCAGCAGCTTATGGCGGGGGGGCGGGGAGACCCAGTACTTC
TRBJ2-7,TRBD1,TRBV5-4,once,CASRIRDSHYEQYF,TGTGCCAGCAGGATCCGGGACAGCCACTACGAGCAGTACTTC
TRBJ1-1,-,TRBV7-2,-,CASSLSGDTEAFF,TGTGCCAGCAGCTTGTCAGGGGACACTGAAGCTTTCTTT
TRBJ2-1,TRBD2,TRBV12-5,-,CASGLGGSLAGSYNEQFF,TGTGCTAGTGGTTTGGGGGGGTCTTTAGCGGGATCCTACAATGAGCAGTTCTTC
TRBJ1-2,-,TRBV6-5,-,CASSSHGGNYGYTF,TGTGCCAGCAGTTCACACGGGGGGAACTATGGCTACACCTTC
TRBJ1-2,TRBD1,TRBV5-8,-,CASSFRTGSGYTF,TGTGCCAGCAGCTTCCGGACAGGCAGTGGCTACACCTTC
TRBJ1-1,TRBD1,TRBV19,-,CASSIVLGQSEAFF,TGTGCCAGTAGTATCGTGTTGGGACAGTCTGAAGCTTTCTTT
TRBJ1-3,-,TRBV11-2,-,CASSRTVSSGNTIYF,TGTGCCAGCAGCCGGACAGTCAGCTCTGGAAACACCATATATTTT
TRBJ2-7,TRBD1,TRBV6-5,-,CASLSRDSSIEQYF,TGTGCCAGCCTTTCGAGGGACAGTTCCATTGAGCAGTACTTC
TRBJ1-4,-,TRBV7-9,-,CASSHRDGNEKLFF,TGTGCCAGCAGCCACCGGGACGGTAATGAAAAACTGTTTTTT
TRBJ1-2,-,TRBV5-4,-,CASSSAPGRGNNYGYTF,TGTGCCAGCAGCTCTGCACCGGGTCGAGGTAATAACTATGGCTACACCTTC
TRBJ1-3,-,TRBV7-9,-,CASSPGLGPDSGNTIYF,TGTGCCAGCAGCCCGGGGCTAGGTCCCGACTCTGGAAACACCATATATTTT
TRBJ2-2,TRBD1,TRBV5-1,-,CASSLRTGNTGELFF,TGCGCCAGCAGCCTACGGACAGGGAACACCGGGGAGCTGTTTTTT
TRBJ2-7,-,TRBV7-2,-,CASSPGPRDEQYF,TGTGCCAGCAGCCCCGGACCTAGAGACGAGCAGTACTTC
TRBJ1-2,-,TRBV4-3,-,CASSQSPQGSYGYTF,TGCGCCAGCAGCCAATCGCCTCAGGGTAGCTATGGCTACACCTTC